Here is one T cell receptor beta chain with its context. This clonotype turned up a few times. It has no known antigen specificity. The input lacks base qualities; no much larger clone sits a single base away. This sample's treatment or condition label indicates: live attenuated yellow fever vaccine strain. At every blood-draw timepoint, two biological replicates of bulk PBMCs were collected. A standard Ficoll-Paque protocol was used to isolate PBMCs from peripheral blood. TriZol was used to extract RNA from bulk PBMCs, from CD4 and CD8 fractions, and from dextramer-positive and dextramer-negative fractions. Trimming accounts for 5 bases at V and 9 bases at J, while the number of junction bases matched to no gene is 6. Per the germline V gene, MGHDK is the CDR1 and SYGVNS is the CDR2. Taken from cysteine to phenylalanine, the CDR3 has 13 residues. Of all the DNA, just the CDR3 is kept, 39 bases in frame from base 1.

The sample belongs to a study of T cells after yellow fever vaccination (dated by TCRdb to between 2019 and 2020). General notes on the study: Libraries from fractions with low cell numbers were prepared with the SMART-Seq v4 Ultra Low Input RNA kit. Blood was drawn at multiple timepoints before and after primary and secondary immunization, with bulk PBMC replicates and cell subsets isolated. To follow T-cell clones before and after primary and booster YFV17D yellow fever vaccination, bulk TCR alpha and beta repertoires were sequenced over time. Two healthy male donors, one aged 18 to 30 and one aged 30 to 40 years, made up the cohort. The study at large found these results: Most clones expanded after primary vaccination (around 97% of CD4 and roughly 88% of CD8) were re-detected after the booster, suggesting that broad memory maintenance occurred. The secondary T-cell response was weaker than the primary response but faster, peaking on day 5 instead of day 15. A small fraction of clonotypes showed up in both the CD4 and CD8 compartments, probably as a result of convergent recombination. Computational filtering was needed because FACS-sorted repertoires could contain abundant contaminating clonotypes from the bulk population. Because only a couple of donors were included in the study, the extent to which the findings can be generalized is limited.

TCR cDNA was synthesized by 5'RACE template switching, through which a universal primer site and unique molecular identifiers were introduced. Priming for cDNA synthesis came from both the TCR alpha and TCR beta constant segments. Library amplification involved two PCR steps, and the second step added sample barcodes and sequencing adapters. Sequencing of libraries was performed on Illumina HiSeq 2500 (2x100 bp) or NovaSeq (2x150 bp). The original methods were these. MIGEC was used to demultiplex reads and collapse the reads into UMI consensus sequences, and MiXCR was used for V(D)J alignment. Vaccine-responding clonotypes were defined with edgeR using replicate PBMC samples, requiring FDR below 0.01 and a log2 fold change above 5 up to day 15. Bulk clonotypes were assigned CD4 or CD8 identity according to which sequenced CD4 or CD8 repertoire held them at higher abundance. The raw public reads went through TCRdb reprocessing: fastp at Q25, MiXCR clone calling, in-frame beta chains kept. Identical CDR3 proteins give one entry, which carries the most common genes and DNA. TCRdb, not the original authors, processed these V and J calls. The sample includes some 670,000 distinct CDR3 sequences, with 12% observed a single time. Under 15% of the sample is taken by the ten largest.

The sequences come from PBMCs, collected on the day of the yellow fever booster vaccination. The receptor was derived from a young man who received the YFV17D yellow fever vaccine. The rearrangement joined TRBV25-1 to TRBJ2-1; TRBD2 matches 8 bases in the middle. The DNA sequence is as follows: TGTGCCAGCAGTTCTATGGCGGGGGGTGAGCAGTTCTTC. Its protein is CASSSMAGGEQFF.